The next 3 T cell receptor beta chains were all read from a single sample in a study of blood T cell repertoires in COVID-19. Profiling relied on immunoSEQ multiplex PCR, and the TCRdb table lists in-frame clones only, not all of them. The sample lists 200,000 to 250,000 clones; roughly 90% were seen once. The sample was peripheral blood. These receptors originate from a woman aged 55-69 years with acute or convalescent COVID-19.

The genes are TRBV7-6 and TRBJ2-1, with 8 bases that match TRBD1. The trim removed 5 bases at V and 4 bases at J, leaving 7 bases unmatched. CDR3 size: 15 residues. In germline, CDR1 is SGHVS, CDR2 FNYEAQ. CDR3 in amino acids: CASSLDRGPYNEQFF. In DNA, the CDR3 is TGTGCCAGCAGCCTCGACAGGGGACCTTACAATGAGCAGTTCTTC.

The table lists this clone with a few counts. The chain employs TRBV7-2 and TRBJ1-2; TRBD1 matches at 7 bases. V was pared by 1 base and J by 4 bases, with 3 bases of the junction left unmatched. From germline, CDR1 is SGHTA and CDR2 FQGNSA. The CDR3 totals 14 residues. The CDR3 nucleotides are TGTGCCAGCAGCTTAGTACAGGGGACCTATGGCTACACCTTC. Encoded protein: CASSLVQGTYGYTF.

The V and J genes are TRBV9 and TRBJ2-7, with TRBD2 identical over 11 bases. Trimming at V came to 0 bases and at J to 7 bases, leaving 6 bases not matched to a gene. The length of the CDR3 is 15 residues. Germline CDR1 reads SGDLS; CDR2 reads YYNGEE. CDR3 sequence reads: CASSVEGSGRVEQYF. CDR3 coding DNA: TGTGCCAGCAGCGTAGAAGGTAGCGGGAGGGTGGAGCAGTACTTC.